This T cell receptor (beta chain) came from a study of blood T cells in healthy people across ages. A sample-barcoded 5' primer and a J-beta primer mix were used in a second PCR of roughly 7 to 11 cycles. TCRdb redid the calling of the 5' RACE reads with MiXCR, one entry per CDR3 protein. The sample shows about 1.4 million distinct CDR3 sequences, 55% to 75% of them seen only once. Study outcomes and limitations: Because sorting was not performed, PBMCs prevented conclusive naive versus antigen-experienced comparison. Expanded clonotype changes were possibly confounded by unknown donor CMV status.

This clonotype was recorded only once. What it binds is not known. V shed 8 bases, J shed 1 base, and the junction held 12 bases outside the gene matches. The CDR3 runs 16 residues. The germline gives CDR1 SNHLY, CDR2 FYNNEI. Sequenced sample: blood. The rearrangement uses TRBV2 and TRBJ2-3; 7 bases line up with TRBD2. The receptor comes from a man aged 18-30 years in good health. The CDR3 loop is CASSRGPSGGTDTQYF. DNA for the CDR3: TGTGCCAGCTCTAGGGGCCCTAGCGGAGGCACAGATACGCAGTATTTT. Complete variable domain (other parts from reference TRBV2 and TRBJ2-3): EPEVTQTPSHQVTQMGQEVILRCVPISNHLYFYWYRQILGQKVEFLVSFYNNEISEKSEIFDDQFSVERPDGSNFTLKIRSTKLEDSAMYFCASSRGPSGGTDTQYFGPGTRLTVL.